This T cell receptor (beta chain) is from a study of cytomegalovirus exposure and HLA in healthy donors. This clone was counted between two and nine times. Use of 60 Vbeta and 13 Jbeta primers characterized the PCR. TCRdb's table, derived via immunoSEQ multiplex PCR, lists solely in-frame clones and lacks some. The data hold under 150,000 clones, with about three quarters observed a single time. CDR1 and CDR2 from the germline V gene are SGHRS and YFSETQ. Trimming took off 4 bases at V and 0 bases at J, with 8 bases between the two ends. CDR3 length equals 15 residues. The sequencing sample was made of PBMCs. The source is a woman between 55 and 75 years old in good health and CMV-seropositive. The chain recombines TRBV5-1 with TRBJ1-6; D may be TRBD1 (5 bases). The CDR3 nucleotides read TGCGCCAGCAGCAACAGGAGCTCCTATAATTCACCCCTCCACTTT. Its translation: CASSNRSSYNSPLHF.